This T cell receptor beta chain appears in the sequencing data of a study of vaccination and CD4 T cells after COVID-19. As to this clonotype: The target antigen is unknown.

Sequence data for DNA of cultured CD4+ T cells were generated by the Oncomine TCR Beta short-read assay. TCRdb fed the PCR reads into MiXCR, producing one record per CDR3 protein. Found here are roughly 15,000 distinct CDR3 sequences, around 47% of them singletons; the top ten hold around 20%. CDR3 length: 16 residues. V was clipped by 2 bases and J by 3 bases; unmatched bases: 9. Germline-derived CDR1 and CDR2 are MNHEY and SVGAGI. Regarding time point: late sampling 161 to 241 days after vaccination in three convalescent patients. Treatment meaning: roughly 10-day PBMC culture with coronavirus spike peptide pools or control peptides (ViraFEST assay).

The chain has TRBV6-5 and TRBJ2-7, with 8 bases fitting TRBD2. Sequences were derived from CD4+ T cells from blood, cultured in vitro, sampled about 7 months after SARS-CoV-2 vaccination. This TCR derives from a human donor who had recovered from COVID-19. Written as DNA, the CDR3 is TGTGCCAGCAGTTACGCTTTCGCGGGAGGATTCTACGAGCAGTACTTC. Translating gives CASSYAFAGGFYEQYF.